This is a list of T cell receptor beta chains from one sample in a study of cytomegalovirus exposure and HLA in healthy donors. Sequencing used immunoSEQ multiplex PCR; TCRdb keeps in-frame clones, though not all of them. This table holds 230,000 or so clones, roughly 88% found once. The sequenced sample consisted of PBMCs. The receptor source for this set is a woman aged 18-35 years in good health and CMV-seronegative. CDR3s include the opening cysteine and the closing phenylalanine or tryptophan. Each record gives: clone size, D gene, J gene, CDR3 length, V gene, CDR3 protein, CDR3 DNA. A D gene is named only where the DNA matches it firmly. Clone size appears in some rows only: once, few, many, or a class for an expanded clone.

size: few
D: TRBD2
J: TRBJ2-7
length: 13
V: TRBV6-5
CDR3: CASSYSREGRQYF
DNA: TGTGCCAGCAGTTACTCTCGGGAGGGCCGACAGTACTTC

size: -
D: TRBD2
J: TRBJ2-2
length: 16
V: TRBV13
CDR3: CASSLRTGGPTGELFF
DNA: TGTGCCAGCAGCTTACGGACGGGAGGGCCCACCGGGGAGCTGTTTTTT

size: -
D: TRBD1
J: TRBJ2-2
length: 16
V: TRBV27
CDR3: CASRGTGAPNTGELFF
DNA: TGTGCCAGCAGAGGAACAGGGGCCCCGAACACCGGGGAGCTGTTTTTT

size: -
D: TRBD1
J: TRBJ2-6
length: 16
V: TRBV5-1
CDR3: CASSLAGGSGANVLTF
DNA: TGCGCCAGCAGCTTGGCAGGGGGATCTGGGGCCAACGTCCTGACTTTC

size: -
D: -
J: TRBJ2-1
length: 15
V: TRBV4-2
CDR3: CASSQDLTSYNEQFF
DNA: TGTGCCAGCAGCCAAGATTTGACTTCTTACAATGAGCAGTTCTTC

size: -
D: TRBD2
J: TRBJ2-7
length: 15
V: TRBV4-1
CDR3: CASSQGLAGVYEQYF
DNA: TGCGCCAGCAGCCAAGGACTAGCGGGAGTCTACGAGCAGTACTTC

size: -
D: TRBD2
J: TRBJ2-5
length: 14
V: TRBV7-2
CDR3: CASSSGLAQETQYF
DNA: TGTGCCAGCAGCTCCGGACTAGCCCAAGAGACCCAGTACTTC

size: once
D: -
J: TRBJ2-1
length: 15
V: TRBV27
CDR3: CASSTDLGGYNEQFF
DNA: TGTGCCAGCAGTACGGACCTGGGGGGCTACAATGAGCAGTTCTTC

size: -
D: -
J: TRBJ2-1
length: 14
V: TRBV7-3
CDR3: CASGLAGTSDEQFF
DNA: TGTGCCAGCGGCTTGGCCGGGACAAGCGATGAGCAGTTCTTC

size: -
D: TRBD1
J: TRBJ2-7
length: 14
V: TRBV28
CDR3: CASSRTGTGVEQYF
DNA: TGTGCCAGCAGCAGGACCGGGACAGGGGTCGAGCAGTACTTC

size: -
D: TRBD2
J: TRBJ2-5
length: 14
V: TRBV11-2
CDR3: CASTSGSNLETQYF
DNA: TGTGCCAGCACTAGCGGGAGCAATTTAGAGACCCAGTACTTC

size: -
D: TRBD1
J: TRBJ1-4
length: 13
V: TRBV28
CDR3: CASSFGGTGQLFF
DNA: TGTGCCAGCAGTTTCGGGGGGACAGGGCAACTGTTTTTT

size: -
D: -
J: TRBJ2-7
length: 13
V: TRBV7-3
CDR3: CASSLKSGYEQYF
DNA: TGTGCCAGCAGCTTAAAGTCCGGGTACGAGCAGTACTTC

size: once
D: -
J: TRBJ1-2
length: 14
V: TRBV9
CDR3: CASSVEQIPYGYTF
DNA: TGTGCCAGCAGCGTAGAACAGATACCCTATGGCTACACCTTC

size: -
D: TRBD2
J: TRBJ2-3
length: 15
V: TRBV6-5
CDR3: CASRSSGVPWDTQYF
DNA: TGTGCCAGCAGATCCAGCGGGGTACCTTGGGATACGCAGTATTTT

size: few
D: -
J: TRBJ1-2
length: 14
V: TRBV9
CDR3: CASSVGVNPYGYTF
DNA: TGTGCCAGCAGCGTAGGAGTCAACCCCTATGGCTACACCTTC

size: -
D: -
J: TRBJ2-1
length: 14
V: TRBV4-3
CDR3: CASSQSGASNEQFF
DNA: TGCGCCAGCAGCCAAAGTGGGGCGTCCAATGAGCAGTTCTTC

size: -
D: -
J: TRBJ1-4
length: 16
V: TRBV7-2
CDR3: CASSPTPGVLGEKLFF
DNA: TGTGCCAGCAGCCCCACCCCAGGGGTCCTCGGTGAAAAACTGTTTTTT

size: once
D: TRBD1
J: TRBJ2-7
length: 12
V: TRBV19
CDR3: CASEGDSYEQYF
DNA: TGTGCCAGCGAGGGGGACAGCTACGAGCAGTACTTC

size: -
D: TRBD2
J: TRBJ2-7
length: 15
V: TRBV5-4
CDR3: CASSFGGSTSYEQYF
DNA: TGTGCCAGCAGCTTCGGCGGGAGTACCTCCTACGAGCAGTACTTC

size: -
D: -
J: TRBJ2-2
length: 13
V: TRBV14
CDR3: CASSPLLTGELFF
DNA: TGTGCCAGCAGCCCCTTATTAACCGGGGAGCTGTTTTTT

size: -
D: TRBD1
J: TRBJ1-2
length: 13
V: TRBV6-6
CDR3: CASKGQGDYGYTF
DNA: TGTGCCAGCAAGGGACAGGGGGACTATGGCTACACCTTC

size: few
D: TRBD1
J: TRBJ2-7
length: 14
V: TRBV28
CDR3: CASSYGTGGHEQYF
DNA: TGTGCCAGCAGTTACGGGACAGGGGGACACGAGCAGTACTTC

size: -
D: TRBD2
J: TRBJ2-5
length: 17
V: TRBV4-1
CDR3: CASSRGGTSGRGETQYF
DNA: TGCGCCAGCAGCCGGGGTGGGACTAGCGGGAGGGGGGAGACCCAGTACTTC

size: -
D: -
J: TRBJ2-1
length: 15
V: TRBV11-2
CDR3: CASSLESGRDNEQFF
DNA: TGTGCCAGCAGCTTAGAGTCCGGGAGAGACAATGAGCAGTTCTTC

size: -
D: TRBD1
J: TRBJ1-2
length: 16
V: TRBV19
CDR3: CASSARTGKGLYGYTF
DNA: TGTGCCAGTAGTGCCCGGACAGGGAAGGGTCTATATGGCTACACCTTC

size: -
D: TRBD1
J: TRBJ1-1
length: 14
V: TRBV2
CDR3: CASSGEGTGVDAFF
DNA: TGTGCCAGCAGTGGAGAAGGGACAGGGGTAGATGCTTTCTTT

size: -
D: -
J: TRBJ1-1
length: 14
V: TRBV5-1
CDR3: CASSFRVANTEAFF
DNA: TGCGCCAGCAGCTTCCGGGTGGCCAACACTGAAGCTTTCTTT